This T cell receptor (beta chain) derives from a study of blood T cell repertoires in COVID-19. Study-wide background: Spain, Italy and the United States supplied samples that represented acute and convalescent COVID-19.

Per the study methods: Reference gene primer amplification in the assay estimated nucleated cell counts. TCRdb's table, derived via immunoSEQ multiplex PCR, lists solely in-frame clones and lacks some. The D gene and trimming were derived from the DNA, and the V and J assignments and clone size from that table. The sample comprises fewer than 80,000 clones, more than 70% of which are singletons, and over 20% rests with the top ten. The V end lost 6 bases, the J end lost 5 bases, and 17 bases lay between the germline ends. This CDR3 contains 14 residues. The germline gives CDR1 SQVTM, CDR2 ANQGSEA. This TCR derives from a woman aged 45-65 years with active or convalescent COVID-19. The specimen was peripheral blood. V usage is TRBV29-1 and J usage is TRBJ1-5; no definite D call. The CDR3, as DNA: TGCAGCGTCACATTAAGCGATAGTCATCAGCCCCAGCATTTT. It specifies CSVTLSDSHQPQHF.